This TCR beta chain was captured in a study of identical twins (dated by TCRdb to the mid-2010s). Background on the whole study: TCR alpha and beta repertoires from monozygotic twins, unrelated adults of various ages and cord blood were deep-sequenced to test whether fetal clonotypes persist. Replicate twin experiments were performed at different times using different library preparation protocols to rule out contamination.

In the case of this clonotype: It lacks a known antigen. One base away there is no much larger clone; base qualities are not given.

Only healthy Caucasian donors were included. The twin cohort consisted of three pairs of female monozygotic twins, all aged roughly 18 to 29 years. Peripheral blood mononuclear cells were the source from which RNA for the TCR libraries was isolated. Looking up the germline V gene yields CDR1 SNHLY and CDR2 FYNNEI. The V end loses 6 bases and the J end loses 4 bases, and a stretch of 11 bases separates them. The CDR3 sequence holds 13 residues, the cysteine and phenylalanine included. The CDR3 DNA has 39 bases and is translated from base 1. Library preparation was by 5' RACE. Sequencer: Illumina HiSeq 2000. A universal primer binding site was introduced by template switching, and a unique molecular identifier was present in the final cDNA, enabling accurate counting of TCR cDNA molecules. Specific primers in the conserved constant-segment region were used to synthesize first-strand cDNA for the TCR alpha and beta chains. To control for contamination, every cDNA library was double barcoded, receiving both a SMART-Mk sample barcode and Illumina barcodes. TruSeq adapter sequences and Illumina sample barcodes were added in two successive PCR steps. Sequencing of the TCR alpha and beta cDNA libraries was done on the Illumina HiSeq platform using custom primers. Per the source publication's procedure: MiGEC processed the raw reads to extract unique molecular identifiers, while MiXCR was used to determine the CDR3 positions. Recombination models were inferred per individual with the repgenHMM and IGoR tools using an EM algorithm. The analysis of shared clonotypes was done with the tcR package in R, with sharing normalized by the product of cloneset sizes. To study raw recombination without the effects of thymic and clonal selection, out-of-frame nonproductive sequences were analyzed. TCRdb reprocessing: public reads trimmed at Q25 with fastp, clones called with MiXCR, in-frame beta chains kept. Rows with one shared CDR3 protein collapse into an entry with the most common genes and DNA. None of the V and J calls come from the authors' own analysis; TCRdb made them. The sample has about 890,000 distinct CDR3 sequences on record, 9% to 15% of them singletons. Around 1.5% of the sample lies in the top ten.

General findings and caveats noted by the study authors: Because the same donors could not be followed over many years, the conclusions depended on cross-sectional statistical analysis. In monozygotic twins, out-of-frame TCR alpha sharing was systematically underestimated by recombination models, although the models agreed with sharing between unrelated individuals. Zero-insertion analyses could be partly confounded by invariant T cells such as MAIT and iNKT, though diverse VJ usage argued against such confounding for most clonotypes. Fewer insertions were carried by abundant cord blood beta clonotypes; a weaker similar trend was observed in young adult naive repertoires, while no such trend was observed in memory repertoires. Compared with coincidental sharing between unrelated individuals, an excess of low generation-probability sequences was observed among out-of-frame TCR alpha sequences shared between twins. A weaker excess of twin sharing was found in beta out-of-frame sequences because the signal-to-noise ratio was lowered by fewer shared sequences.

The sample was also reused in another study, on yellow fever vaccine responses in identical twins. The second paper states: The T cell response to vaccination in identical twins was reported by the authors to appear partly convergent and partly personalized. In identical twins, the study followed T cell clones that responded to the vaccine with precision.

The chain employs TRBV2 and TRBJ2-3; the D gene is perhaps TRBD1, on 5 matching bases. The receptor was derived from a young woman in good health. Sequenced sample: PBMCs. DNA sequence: TGTGCCAGCAGCCTAGGACACGCAGATACGCAGTATTTT. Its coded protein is CASSLGHADTQYF.